This T cell receptor (beta chain) comes out of a study of neoadjuvant anti-PD-1 for oral cavity cancer. Findings of the study overall: PBMC Gini-index clonality exceeded responders' in non-responders post-nivolumab.

The J segment lost 6 bases and the V segment lost 7 bases, leaving 9 bases of the junction unmatched. The CDR3 contains 14 residues. Germline V gene sequence: CDR1 LNHDA, CDR2 SQIVND (reference sequence). Regarding this clone: Its matching antigen is unknown.

Blood libraries mostly used roughly 520 ng genomic DNA, six replicates each. TCRdb keeps only in-frame clones here, not all; method: immunoSEQ multiplex PCR. The repertoire holds approximately 13,000 clones, with around 70% as singletons. The sample's time point: after neoadjuvant nivolumab, at surgical resection. These oral cavity squamous cell carcinomas were HPV-negative and locally advanced. Blood cells were analyzed directly, without culture or expansion. The sample consisted of PBMCs, taken after nivolumab (anti-PD-1) treatment. The sequence was obtained from a person aged 40 to 85 with oral cavity squamous cell carcinoma. V gene TRBV19 combines with J gene TRBJ1-5, with TRBD1 matching 7 bases. The CDR3 coding sequence is TGTGCCAGTACCCAGGGGGGGCAGGCTCAGCCCCAGCATTTT. Amino acids: CASTQGGQAQPQHF.